The 17 T cell receptor beta chains in this list originate from one sample, sequenced in a study of OX40 agonist ivuxolimab in advanced cancers. Measured with immunoSEQ multiplex PCR; TCRdb has only the in-frame clones, and not every one. The sample holds some 86,000 clones; roughly 89% are singletons and the top ten take roughly 8.9%. The specimen was CD4+ or CD8+ T cells sorted from blood, collected in a trial of the OX40 agonist ivuxolimab. Every receptor here comes from an adult with an advanced solid tumor such as melanoma, head and neck, liver or kidney cancer.

The chain recombines TRBV5-4 with TRBJ1-3; 9 bases line up with TRBD1. The CDR3 is 15 residues long. Trimming took 4 bases from V and 4 from J; bases not matched to a gene: 6. Germline CDR1 is SGHNT and CDR2 is YYREEE (reference sequence). CDR3 nucleotide sequence: TGTGCCAGCAGCGGGGGACAGGGATTGGGAAACACCATATATTTT. It encodes CASSGGQGLGNTIYF.

The genes are TRBV19 and TRBJ1-5; D uncertain. The germline V gene has CDR1 LNHDA and CDR2 SQIVND (reference sequence). V was pared by 2 bases and J by 4 bases, with 24 bases between. This CDR3 is built from 19 residues. Here the CDR3 DNA reads TGTGCCAGTAGTATATACCCTACCTATGACACCCCGCAGAATCAGCCCCAGCATTTT. This sequence encodes CASSIYPTYDTPQNQPQHF.

CDR3 DNA: TGTGCCAGCAGCCTGGGGTTAGAGGACATAGGTACGCAGTATTTT. It specifies CASSLGLEDIGTQYF. This chain links TRBV5-5 with TRBJ2-3, with D tentatively TRBD1 (5 bases). This CDR3 has 15 amino acids. V lost 4 bases and J lost 8, with 20 bases in between. Germline V lookup: CDR1 SGHKS, CDR2 YYEKEE (reference sequence).

The rearrangement joins TRBV9 to TRBJ2-1, with 8 bases lining up with TRBD1. CDR1 and CDR2 from the germline V gene are SGDLS and YYNGEE. This CDR3 is 16 amino acids long. V lost 3 bases, J lost 2 bases, and 7 bases stayed unmatched. CDR3 loop: CASSGSRDRTYNEQFF. The CDR3 nucleotides are TGTGCCAGCAGCGGAAGTCGGGACAGGACCTACAATGAGCAGTTCTTC.

V and J are TRBV28 and TRBJ2-1; weak D call: TRBD2 (6 bases). The CDR3 length is 14 residues. Trimming shortened V by 4 bases and J by 6 bases, and 13 bases separated the two germline ends. Germline V gene sequence: CDR1 MDHEN, CDR2 SYDVKM. CDR3 bases: TGTGCCAGCAGTTCTATGACTAGTTTCAATGAGCAGTTCTTC. Protein: CASSSMTSFNEQFF.

The chain carries TRBV4-1 and TRBJ2-7; 7 bases line up with TRBD1. Germline assignment: CDR1 MGHRA and CDR2 YSYEKL. The CDR3 runs 14 residues. Trimming cost V 1 base and J 3 bases; bases outside gene matches: 3. CDR3 residues: CASSQVGQDYEQYF. DNA for the CDR3: TGCGCCAGCAGCCAAGTAGGACAGGACTACGAGCAGTACTTC.

The V gene is TRBV5-1, the J gene TRBJ1-4, with 7 positions matching TRBD1. V shed 4 bases and J 16 bases; nucleotides not matched to a gene: 16. This CDR3 has 14 residues. Germline CDR1 and CDR2: SGHRS and YFSETQ. This chain's CDR3 is CASSPGTAAGLAFF. The DNA of the CDR3 is TGCGCCAGCAGCCCCGGGACAGCCGCGGGGTTAGCGTTTTTT.

This clone was seen just once. This chain connects TRBV13 to TRBJ2-3; 7 bases line up with TRBD1. Germline V lookup: CDR1 PRHDT, CDR2 FYEKMQ (reference sequence). The CDR3 runs to 15 residues. J gave up 5 bases and V 5 bases, and 10 bases lay outside the gene matches. The CDR3 bases are TGTGCCAGCAGCGCTGGCAGGGGGACGGGAGATACGCAGTATTTT. Encoded protein: CASSAGRGTGDTQYF. Together with reference TRBV13 and TRBJ2-3, the CDR3 gives the full variable domain: AAGVIQSPRHLIKEKRETATLKCYPIPRHDTVYWYQQGPGQDPQFLISFYEKMQSDKGSIPDRFSAQQFSDYHSELNMSSLELGDSALYFCASSAGRGTGDTQYFGPGTRLTVL.

This chain joins TRBV5-4 and TRBJ2-3; D remains unclear. CDR1 and CDR2 from the germline V gene are SGHNT and YYREEE (reference sequence). The CDR3 runs to 14 residues. V lost 2 bases and J 0 bases, leaving 7 bases between the germline ends. The CDR3 region is CASSLRGSTDTQYF. The DNA for the CDR3 is TGTGCCAGCAGCTTACGCGGCAGCACAGATACGCAGTATTTT.

The chain uses TRBV28 and TRBJ2-1; 8 nucleotides align to TRBD2. Germline CDR1 MDHEN, CDR2 SYDVKM. This CDR3 is built from 15 residues. The V and J ends lost 3 bases and 8 bases, in that order; junction bases with no gene match: 9. CDR3 protein: CASSFGGGRIDEQFF. The DNA for the CDR3 is TGTGCCAGCAGTTTTGGGGGCGGGAGGATCGATGAGCAGTTCTTC.

The rearrangement links TRBV4-1 to TRBJ2-7; D gene unclear. Germline V gene lookup returns CDR1 MGHRA and CDR2 YSYEKL. CDR3 size: 15 residues. The V end was cut by 4 bases, the J end by 6 bases, with 19 bases between. The CDR3 sequence: CASSPTSGPSAEQYF. The CDR3 coding sequence is TGCGCCAGCAGCCCTACCTCCGGGCCGTCTGCCGAGCAGTACTTC.

The chain employs TRBV6-6 and TRBJ2-1; TRBD2 matches at 10 bases. The CDR3 runs 16 residues. The trim removed 2 bases at V and 0 bases at J, leaving 1 base unmatched. Germline values: CDR1 MNHNY, CDR2 SVGAGI (reference sequence). The CDR3 nucleotides are TGTGCCAGCAGTTACGGACTAGCGGACTCCTACAATGAGCAGTTCTTC. Its protein is CASSYGLADSYNEQFF.

The chain has TRBV30 and TRBJ2-1; the D gene is possibly TRBD2 (6 bases). The germline V gene has CDR1 GTSNPN and CDR2 SVGIG (reference sequence). Trimming stripped 1 base from V and 5 bases from J, with 12 bases between. This CDR3 region has 14 residues. The CDR3 coding sequence is TGTGCCTGGAGTGGCGGGACCTACGACAATGAGCAGTTCTTC. Translating it yields CAWSGGTYDNEQFF.

CDR3 sequence (DNA): TGTGCCAGCAGTGACGTAGGGGGAGGGGACACCTACGAGCAGTACTTC. It translates to CASSDVGGGDTYEQYF. The gene calls are TRBV25-1 and TRBJ2-7; D might be TRBD2 (7 bases). The V end was cut by 3 bases, the J end by 2 bases, with 17 bases between. The germline V gene has CDR1 MGHDK and CDR2 SYGVNS. The CDR3 runs to 16 residues.

The chain joins TRBV6-5 to TRBJ2-5; no reliable D call. In germline, CDR1 is MNHEY, CDR2 SVGAGI. This CDR3 region has 14 residues. V was clipped by 1 base and J by 1 base, with 7 bases between them. In DNA, the CDR3 is TGTGCCAGCAGTTACTTAGGCAGCCAAGAGACCCAGTACTTC. It specifies CASSYLGSQETQYF.

This clone came up once. The chain has TRBV9 and TRBJ1-1; D gene ambiguous. CDR1 is SGDLS and CDR2 is YYNGEE in the germline V gene. V lost 6 bases, J lost 0 bases, and 12 bases lay in between. The CDR3 extends over 14 amino acids. The CDR3 here is CASNPGQVNTEAFF. The CDR3 coding sequence is TGTGCCAGCAACCCCGGCCAAGTGAACACTGAAGCTTTCTTT.

V usage is TRBV7-2 and J usage is TRBJ2-3; D call uncertain. Germline V gives CDR1 SGHTA, CDR2 FQGNSA. This CDR3 contains 15 residues. V was clipped by 2 bases and J by 6 bases, with 15 bases between them. CDR3 region: CASSLSLRLQDTQYF. CDR3 nucleotides: TGTGCCAGCAGCTTAAGTCTTCGGCTCCAGGATACGCAGTATTTT.